Detailed here is one T cell receptor (beta chain). Antigen: not known. Sequenced by immunoSEQ multiplex PCR; TCRdb stores in-frame clones only, minus some. The data contain 200,000 or so clones, approximately 92% of them seen just once; the ten biggest clones take up 10%. CDR1 is MNHEY, CDR2 SVGEGT, per germline. Unmatched junction bases numbered 16, after V lost 4 bases and J lost 3 bases. The CDR3 runs to 18 residues. This specimen comes from a study of T cell responses to AZD1222 COVID-19 vaccine. General study results and limits: Spike regions recognized by vaccine-associated CD4 TCRs spanned the protein, led by 160-218 and 743-854.

Material: peripheral blood, obtained on day 0 of AZD1222 vaccination. The TCR originated in an adult in good health. The chain combines TRBV6-2 or TRBV6-3 with TRBJ1-1; 8 bases align to TRBD1. CDR3 residues: CASSSGGPGGSWHTEAFF. The CDR3 DNA reads as TGTGCCAGCAGTTCCGGTGGTCCAGGGGGCAGTTGGCACACTGAAGCTTTCTTT.